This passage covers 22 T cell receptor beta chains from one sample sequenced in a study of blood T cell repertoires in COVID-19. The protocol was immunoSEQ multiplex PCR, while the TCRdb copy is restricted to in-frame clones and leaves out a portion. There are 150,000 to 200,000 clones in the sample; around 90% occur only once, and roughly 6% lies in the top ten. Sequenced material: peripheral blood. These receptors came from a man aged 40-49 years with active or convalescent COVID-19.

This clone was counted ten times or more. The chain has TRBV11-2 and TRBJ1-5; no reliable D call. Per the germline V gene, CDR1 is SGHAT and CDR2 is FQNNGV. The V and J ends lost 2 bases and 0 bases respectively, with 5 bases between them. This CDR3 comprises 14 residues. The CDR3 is CASSLSDSNQPQHF. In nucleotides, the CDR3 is TGTGCCAGCAGCTTATCAGATAGCAATCAGCCCCAGCATTTT.

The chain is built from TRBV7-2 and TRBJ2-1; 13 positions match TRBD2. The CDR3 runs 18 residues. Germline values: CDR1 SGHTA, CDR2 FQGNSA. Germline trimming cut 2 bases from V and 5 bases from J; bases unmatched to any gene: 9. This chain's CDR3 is CASSLHYPGTSGNNEQFF. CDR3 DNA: TGTGCCAGCAGCTTACATTACCCCGGGACTAGCGGGAACAATGAGCAGTTCTTC. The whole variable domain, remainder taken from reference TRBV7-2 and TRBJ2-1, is GAGVSQSPSNKVTEKGKDVELRCDPISGHTALYWYRQSLGQGLEFLIYFQGNSAPDKSGLPSDRFSAERTGGSVSTLTIQRTQQEDSAVYLCASSLHYPGTSGNNEQFFGPGTRLTVL.

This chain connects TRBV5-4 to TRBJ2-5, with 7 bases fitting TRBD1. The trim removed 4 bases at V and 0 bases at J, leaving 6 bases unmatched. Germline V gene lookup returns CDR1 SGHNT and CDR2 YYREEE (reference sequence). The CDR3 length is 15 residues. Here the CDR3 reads CASSKPDRYQETQYF. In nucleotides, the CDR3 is TGTGCCAGCAGCAAACCGGACAGGTACCAAGAGACCCAGTACTTC.

The CDR3: CASSQGGIYGYTF. The CDR3 DNA is TGCGCCAGCAGCCAAGGAGGAATTTATGGCTACACCTTC. V is TRBV4-3 and J is TRBJ1-2, with D uncertain. Deletions cut 1 base from V and 5 bases from J, with 8 bases between. The CDR3 runs to 13 residues. Per germline, CDR1 LGHNA and CDR2 YSLEER.

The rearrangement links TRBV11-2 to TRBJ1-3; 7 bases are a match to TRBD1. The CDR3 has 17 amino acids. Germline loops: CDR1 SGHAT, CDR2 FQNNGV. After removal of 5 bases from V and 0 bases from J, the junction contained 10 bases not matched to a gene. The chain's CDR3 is CASSPPLRTGSGNTIYF. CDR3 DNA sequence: TGTGCCAGCAGCCCCCCCCTTCGGACAGGCTCTGGAAACACCATATATTTT.

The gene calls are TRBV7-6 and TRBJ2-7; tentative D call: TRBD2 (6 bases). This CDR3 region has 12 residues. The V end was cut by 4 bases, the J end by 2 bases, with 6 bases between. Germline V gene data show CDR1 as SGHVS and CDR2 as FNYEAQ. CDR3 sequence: CASSWRAYEQYF. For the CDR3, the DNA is TGTGCCAGCAGCTGGAGGGCCTACGAGCAGTACTTC.

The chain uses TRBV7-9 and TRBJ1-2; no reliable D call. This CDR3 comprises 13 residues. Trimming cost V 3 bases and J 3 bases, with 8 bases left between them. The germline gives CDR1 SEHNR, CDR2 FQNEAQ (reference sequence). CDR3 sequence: CASSFATDYGYTF. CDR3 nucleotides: TGTGCCAGCAGCTTTGCCACTGACTATGGCTACACCTTC.

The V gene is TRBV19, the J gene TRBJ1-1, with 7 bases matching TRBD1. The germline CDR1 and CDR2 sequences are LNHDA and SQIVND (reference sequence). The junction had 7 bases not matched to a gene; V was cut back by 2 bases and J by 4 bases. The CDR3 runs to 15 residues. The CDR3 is CASSINTGVGTEAFF. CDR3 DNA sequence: TGTGCCAGTAGTATAAACACAGGGGTGGGCACTGAAGCTTTCTTT.

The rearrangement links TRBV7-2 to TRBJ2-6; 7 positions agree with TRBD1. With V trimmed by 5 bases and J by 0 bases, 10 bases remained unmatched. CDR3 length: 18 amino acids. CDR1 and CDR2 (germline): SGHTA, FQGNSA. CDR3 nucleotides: TGTGCCAGCAGCCCACTGACAGGGCCCAGCTCTGGGGCCAACGTCCTGACTTTC. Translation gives CASSPLTGPSSGANVLTF.

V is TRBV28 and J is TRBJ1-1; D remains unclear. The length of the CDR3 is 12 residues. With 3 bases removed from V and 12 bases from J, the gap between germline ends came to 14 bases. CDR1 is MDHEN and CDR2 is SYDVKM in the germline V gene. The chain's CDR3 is CASSFQFWPPFF. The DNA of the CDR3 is TGTGCCAGCAGTTTTCAATTCTGGCCGCCTTTCTTT.

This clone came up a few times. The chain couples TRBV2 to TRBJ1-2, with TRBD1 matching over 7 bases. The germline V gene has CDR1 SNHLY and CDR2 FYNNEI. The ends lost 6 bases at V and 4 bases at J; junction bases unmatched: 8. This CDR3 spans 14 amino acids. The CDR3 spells CASSPTGYAYGYTF. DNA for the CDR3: TGTGCCAGCAGCCCGACAGGGTACGCCTATGGCTACACCTTC.

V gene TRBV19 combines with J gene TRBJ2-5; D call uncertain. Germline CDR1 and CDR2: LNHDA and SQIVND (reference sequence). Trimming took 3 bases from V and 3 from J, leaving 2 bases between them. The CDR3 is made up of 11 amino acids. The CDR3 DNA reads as TGTGCCAGTAGTATCGAAGAGACCCAGTACTTC. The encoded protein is CASSIEETQYF.

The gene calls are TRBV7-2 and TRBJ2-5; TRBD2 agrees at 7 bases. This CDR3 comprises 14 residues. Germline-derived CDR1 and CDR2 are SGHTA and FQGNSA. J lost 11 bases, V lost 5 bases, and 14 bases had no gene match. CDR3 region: CASSRRDYHNGQYF. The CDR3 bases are TGTGCCAGCAGCCGTCGGGACTACCACAATGGGCAGTACTTC. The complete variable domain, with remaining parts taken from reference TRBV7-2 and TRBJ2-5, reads GAGVSQSPSNKVTEKGKDVELRCDPISGHTALYWYRQSLGQGLEFLIYFQGNSAPDKSGLPSDRFSAERTGGSVSTLTIQRTQQEDSAVYLCASSRRDYHNGQYFGPGTRLLVL.

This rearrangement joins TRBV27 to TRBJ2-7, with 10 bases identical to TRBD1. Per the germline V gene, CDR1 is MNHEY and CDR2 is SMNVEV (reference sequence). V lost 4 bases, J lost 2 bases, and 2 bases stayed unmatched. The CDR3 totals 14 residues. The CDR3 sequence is CASSSGQGPYEQYF. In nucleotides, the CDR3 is TGTGCCAGCAGTTCGGGACAGGGGCCCTACGAGCAGTACTTC.

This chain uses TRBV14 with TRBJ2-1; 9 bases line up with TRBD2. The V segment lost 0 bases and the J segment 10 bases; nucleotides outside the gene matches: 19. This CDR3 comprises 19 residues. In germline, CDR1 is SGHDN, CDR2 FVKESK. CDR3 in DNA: TGTGCCAGCAGCCAAGATAAAGTGGGACTAGCTAGTGTAGGACGCGAGCAGTTCTTC. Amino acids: CASSQDKVGLASVGREQFF.

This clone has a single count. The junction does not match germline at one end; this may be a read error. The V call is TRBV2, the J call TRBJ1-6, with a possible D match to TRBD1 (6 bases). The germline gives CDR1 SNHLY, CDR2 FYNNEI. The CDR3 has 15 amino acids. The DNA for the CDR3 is TGTGCCAGTAGTGGCAGGGGTGGTAGTAATTCACCCCTCCACTTT. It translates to CASSGRGGSNSPLHF.

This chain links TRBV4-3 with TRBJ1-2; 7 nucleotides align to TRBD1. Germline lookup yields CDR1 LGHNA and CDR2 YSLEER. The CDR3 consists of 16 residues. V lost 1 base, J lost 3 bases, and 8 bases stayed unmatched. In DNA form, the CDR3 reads TGCGCCAGCAGCCAAGGTACAGGGGCTACGGACTATGGCTACACCTTC. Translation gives CASSQGTGATDYGYTF.

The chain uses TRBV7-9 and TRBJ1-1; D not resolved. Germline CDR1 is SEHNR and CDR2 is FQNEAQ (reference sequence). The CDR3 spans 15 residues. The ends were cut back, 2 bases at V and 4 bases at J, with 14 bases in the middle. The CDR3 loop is CASSLRAGGFTEAFF. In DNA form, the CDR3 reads TGTGCCAGCAGCTTACGGGCAGGAGGGTTCACTGAAGCTTTCTTT.

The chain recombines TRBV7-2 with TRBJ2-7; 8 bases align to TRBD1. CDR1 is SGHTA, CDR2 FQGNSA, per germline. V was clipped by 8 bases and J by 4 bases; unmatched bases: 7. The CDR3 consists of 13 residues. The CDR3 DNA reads TGTGCCAGCTCGAGAGGACAGGGTTACGAGCAGTACTTC. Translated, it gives CASSRGQGYEQYF. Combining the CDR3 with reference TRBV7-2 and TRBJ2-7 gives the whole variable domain GAGVSQSPSNKVTEKGKDVELRCDPISGHTALYWYRQSLGQGLEFLIYFQGNSAPDKSGLPSDRFSAERTGGSVSTLTIQRTQQEDSAVYLCASSRGQGYEQYFGPGTRLTVT.

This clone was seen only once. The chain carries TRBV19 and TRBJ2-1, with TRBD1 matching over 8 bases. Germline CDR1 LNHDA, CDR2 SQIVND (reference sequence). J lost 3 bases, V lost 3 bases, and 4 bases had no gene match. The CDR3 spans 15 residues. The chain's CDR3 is CASSMKDRGYNEQFF. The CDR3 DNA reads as TGTGCCAGTAGTATGAAAGACAGGGGCTACAATGAGCAGTTCTTC.

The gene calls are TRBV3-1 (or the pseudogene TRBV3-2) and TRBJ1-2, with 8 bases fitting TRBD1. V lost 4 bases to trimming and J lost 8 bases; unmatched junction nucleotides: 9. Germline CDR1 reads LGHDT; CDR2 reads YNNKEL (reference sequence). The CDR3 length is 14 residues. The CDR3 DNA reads TGTGCCAGCAGCCCGGTTGGACAGGGACAAGGCTACACCTTC. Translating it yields CASSPVGQGQGYTF.

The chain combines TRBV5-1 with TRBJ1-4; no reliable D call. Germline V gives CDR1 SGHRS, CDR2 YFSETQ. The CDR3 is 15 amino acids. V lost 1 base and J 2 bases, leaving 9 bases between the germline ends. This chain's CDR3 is CASSLNGDTNEKLFF. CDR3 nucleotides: TGCGCCAGCAGCTTGAACGGGGATACTAATGAAAAACTGTTTTTT.